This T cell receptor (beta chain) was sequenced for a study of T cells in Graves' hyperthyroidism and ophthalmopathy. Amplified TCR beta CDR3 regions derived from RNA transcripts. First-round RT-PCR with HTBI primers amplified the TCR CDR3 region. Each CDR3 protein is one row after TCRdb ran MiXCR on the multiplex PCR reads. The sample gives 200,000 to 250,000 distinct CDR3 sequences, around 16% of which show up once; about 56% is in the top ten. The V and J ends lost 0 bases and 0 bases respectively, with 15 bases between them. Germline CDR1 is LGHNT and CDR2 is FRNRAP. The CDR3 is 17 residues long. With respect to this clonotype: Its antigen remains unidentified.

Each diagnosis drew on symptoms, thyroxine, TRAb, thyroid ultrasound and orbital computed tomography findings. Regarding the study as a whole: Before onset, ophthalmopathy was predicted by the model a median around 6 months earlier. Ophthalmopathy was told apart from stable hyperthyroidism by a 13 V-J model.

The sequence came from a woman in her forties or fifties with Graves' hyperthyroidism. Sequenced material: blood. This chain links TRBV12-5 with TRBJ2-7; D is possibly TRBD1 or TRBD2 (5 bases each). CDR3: CASGLVLGTESSYEQYF. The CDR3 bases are TGTGCTAGTGGTTTGGTACTGGGGACGGAGAGCTCCTACGAGCAGTACTTC.